The rows below give T cell receptor beta chains drawn from one sample of a study of blood T cells in healthy people across ages. TCRdb reprocessed the 5' RACE reads with MiXCR, giving one entry per CDR3 protein. This repertoire shows 630,000 or so distinct CDR3 sequences, less than 40% found once; its top ten account for 15%. Material: blood. These receptors were obtained from a woman over 75 in good health. Both conserved end residues are part of each CDR3. D genes are given only for firm matches. Size is omitted from some rows. Given values are once, few, many or a class for expanded clones.

clone_size j_call v_call d_call cdr3_nt cdr3_aa
many TRBJ2-5 TRBV12-3/TRBV12-4 . TGTGCCAGCAGCTCCGGGCGCCCTATGACCCAGTACTTC CASSSGRPMTQYF
many TRBJ2-7 TRBV5-1 . TGCGCCAGCAGCTTGGTGGAGGGGGACGAGCAGTACTTC CASSLVEGDEQYF
many TRBJ2-5 TRBV20-1 . TGCAGTGCTACCCTCGGGACCAGAGTAGGGACCCAGTACTTC CSATLGTRVGTQYF
. TRBJ2-4 TRBV18 . TGTGCCAGCTCACCTGCTATCTCCAGCGGGTCGGGGGAGCAGTACTTC CASSPAISSGSGEQYF
many TRBJ2-5 TRBV28 . TGTGCCACGGTCCCCATAGTCCGAAGGCAGACCCAGTACTTC CATVPIVRRQTQYF
once TRBJ2-1 TRBV12-3/TRBV12-4 TRBD2 TGTGCCAGCAGTTCGCTTAGCGGGGGGCCATCCCGGAATGAACAGTTCTTC CASSSLSGGPSRNEQFF
. TRBJ1-4 TRBV12-3/TRBV12-4 . TGTGCCAGCAGTCCGAGTCCAACTAATGAAAAACTGTTTTTT CASSPSPTNEKLFF
many TRBJ2-7 TRBV20-1 . TGCAGTGCTAGAGACGGGGGACACGAGTACTTC CSARDGGHEYF
. TRBJ2-2 TRBV5-1 TRBD1 TGCGCCAGCAGCTTGGCCCCGACAGGGGGGAACACCGGGGAGCTGTTTTTT CASSLAPTGGNTGELFF
. TRBJ2-1 TRBV20-1 . TGCAGTTTTCTTAGCGGCCTCAGCTCTCCCAATGAGCAGTTCTTC CSFLSGLSSPNEQFF
. TRBJ2-7 TRBV2 . TGTGCCAGCAGCCGGGGAGGGGGCCGGGGCGAGCAGTACTTC CASSRGGGRGEQYF
many TRBJ2-7 TRBV5-1 . TGTGCCAGCAGCTTCGGCAGGGGCTACGAGCAGTACTTC CASSFGRGYEQYF
many TRBJ1-2 TRBV20-1 TRBD1 TGCAGTGCCAGCGAGACAGGGGTCGGTGGCTACACCTTC CSASETGVGGYTF
. TRBJ2-7 TRBV7-9 . TGTGCCAGCAGCCCCCGTATCGCCCCCTCCTACGAGCAGTACTTC CASSPRIAPSYEQYF
. TRBJ2-7 TRBV9 . TGTGCCAGCAGCGTAGTTGGGGGCTACGAGCAGTACTTC CASSVVGGYEQYF
. TRBJ2-1 TRBV5-1 . TGCGCCAGCAGCAGACGGGGTAATGAGCAGTTCTTC CASSRRGNEQFF
. TRBJ2-7 TRBV6-5 TRBD1 TGTGCCAGCAGCATTATAACCGGGACAGGGACCTACGAGCAGTACTTC CASSIITGTGTYEQYF
. TRBJ1-2 TRBV10-3 . TGTGCCATCAGTGATGGGAGCAGGGGACCCTATGGCTACACCTTC CAISDGSRGPYGYTF
many TRBJ2-7 TRBV3-1 . TGTGCCAGCGGGATGAGGTACGAGCAGTACTTC CASGMRYEQYF